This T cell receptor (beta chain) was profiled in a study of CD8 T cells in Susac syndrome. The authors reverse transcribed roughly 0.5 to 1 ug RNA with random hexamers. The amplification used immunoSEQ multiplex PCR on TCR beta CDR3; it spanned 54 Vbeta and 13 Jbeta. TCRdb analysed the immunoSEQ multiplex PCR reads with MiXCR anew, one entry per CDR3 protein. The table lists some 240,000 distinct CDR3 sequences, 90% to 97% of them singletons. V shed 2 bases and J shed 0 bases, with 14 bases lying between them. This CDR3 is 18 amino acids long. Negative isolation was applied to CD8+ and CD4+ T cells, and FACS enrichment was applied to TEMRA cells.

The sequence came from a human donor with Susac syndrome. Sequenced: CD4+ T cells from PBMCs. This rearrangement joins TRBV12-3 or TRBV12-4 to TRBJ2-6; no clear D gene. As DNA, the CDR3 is TGTGCCAGCAGTTTAAAGGCAGGAACTCTCTCTGGGGCCAACGTCCTGACTTTC. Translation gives CASSLKAGTLSGANVLTF.